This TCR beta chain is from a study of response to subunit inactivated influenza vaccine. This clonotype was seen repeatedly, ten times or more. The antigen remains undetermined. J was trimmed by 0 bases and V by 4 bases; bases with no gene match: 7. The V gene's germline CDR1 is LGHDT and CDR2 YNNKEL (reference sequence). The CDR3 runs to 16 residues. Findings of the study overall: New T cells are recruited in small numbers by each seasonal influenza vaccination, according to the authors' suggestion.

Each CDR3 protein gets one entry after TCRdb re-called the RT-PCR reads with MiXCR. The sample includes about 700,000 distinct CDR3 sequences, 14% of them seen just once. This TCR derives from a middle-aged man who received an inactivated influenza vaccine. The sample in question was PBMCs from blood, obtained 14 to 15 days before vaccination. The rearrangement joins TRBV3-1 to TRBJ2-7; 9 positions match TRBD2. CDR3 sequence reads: CASSPEGGRASYEQYF. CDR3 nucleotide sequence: TGTGCCAGCAGCCCCGAAGGCGGGAGGGCCTCCTACGAGCAGTACTTC.